These T cell receptor beta chains were read from a single sample in a study of blood T cells in healthy people across ages. TCRdb re-analysed the 5' RACE reads in MiXCR, keeping a single row per CDR3 protein. The top ten hold over 5.5% of the sample, which has roughly 1,300,000 distinct CDR3 sequences, around 59% seen once. Sequencing was carried out using blood. The receptors stem from a man aged 18-30 years in good health. The CDR3 runs from the conserved cysteine through the conserved F or W. Fields, in order: J gene, clone size, D gene, V gene, CDR3 protein, CDR3 DNA. The D gene is left open where the match is weak. Where a row states a size, it is once, few, many or the class of an expanded clone; other rows omit it.

>TRBJ2-1|NA|TRBD1|TRBV20-1
CSAGGGQGSYNEQFF
TGCAGTGCCGGGGGGGGACAGGGGAGCTACAATGAGCAGTTCTTC
>TRBJ1-4|NA|NA|TRBV20-1
CSATSKLLAGEKLFF
TGCAGTGCTACCTCAAAACTACTCGCTGGTGAAAAACTGTTTTTT
>TRBJ2-7|few|TRBD2|TRBV4-2
CASSPVGFGAGFYEQYF
TGTGCCAGCAGCCCGGTGGGTTTTGGAGCGGGGTTCTACGAGCAGTACTTC
>TRBJ1-5|NA|TRBD1|TRBV7-2
CASSLELVPTGGPNQPQHF
TGTGCCAGCAGCTTAGAATTAGTCCCGACAGGGGGCCCCAATCAGCCCCAGCATTTT
>TRBJ2-4|once|NA|TRBV6-2/TRBV6-3
CASSFPPLGQAIAKNIQYF
TGTGCCAGCAGTTTTCCTCCACTAGGACAAGCAATAGCCAAAAACATTCAGTACTTC
>TRBJ1-5|NA|NA|TRBV6-2/TRBV6-3
CASSWTEDSNQPQHF
TGTGCCAGCAGTTGGACAGAAGATAGCAATCAGCCCCAGCATTTT
>TRBJ1-1|NA|NA|TRBV20-1
CSASSTGNTEAFF
TGCAGTGCTAGTTCTACAGGGAACACTGAAGCTTTCTTT
>TRBJ2-7|NA|TRBD1|TRBV7-9
CASSLGLITGGAGSYNEQYF
TGTGCCAGCAGCTTAGGTCTCATAACAGGGGGCGCGGGCTCCTACAATGAGCAGTACTTC
>TRBJ1-2|NA|NA|TRBV27
CASSLSGVRTTGYGYTF
TGTGCCAGCAGTTTATCGGGCGTCCGTACGACGGGTTATGGCTACACCTTC
>TRBJ1-5|NA|NA|TRBV12-3/TRBV12-4
CASSFRSYNQPQHF
TGTGCCAGCAGTTTCAGGTCCTACAATCAGCCCCAGCATTTT
>TRBJ2-7|NA|NA|TRBV7-9
CASSLNGQGFDEQYF
TGTGCCAGCAGCTTAAACGGGCAGGGGTTTGACGAGCAGTACTTC